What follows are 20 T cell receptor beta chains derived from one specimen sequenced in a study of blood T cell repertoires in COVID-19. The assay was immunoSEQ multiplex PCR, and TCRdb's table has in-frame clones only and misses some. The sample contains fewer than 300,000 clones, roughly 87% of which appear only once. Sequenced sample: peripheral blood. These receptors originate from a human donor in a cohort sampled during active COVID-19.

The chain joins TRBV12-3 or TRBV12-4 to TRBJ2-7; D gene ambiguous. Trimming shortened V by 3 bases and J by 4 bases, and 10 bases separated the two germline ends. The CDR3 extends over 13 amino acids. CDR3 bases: TGTGCCAGCAGTTTTACAGTACTTTACGAGCAGTACTTC. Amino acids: CASSFTVLYEQYF.

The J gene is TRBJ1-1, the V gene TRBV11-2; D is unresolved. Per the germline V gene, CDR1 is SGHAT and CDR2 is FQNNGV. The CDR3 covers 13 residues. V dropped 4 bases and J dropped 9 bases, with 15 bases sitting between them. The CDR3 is CASSSILGGQAFF. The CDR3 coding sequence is TGTGCCAGCAGCTCGATCTTAGGAGGCCAAGCTTTCTTT.

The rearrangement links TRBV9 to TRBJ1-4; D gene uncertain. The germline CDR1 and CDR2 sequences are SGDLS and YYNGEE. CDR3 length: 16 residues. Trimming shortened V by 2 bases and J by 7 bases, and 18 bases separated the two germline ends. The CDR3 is CASSVASGSGGEKLFF. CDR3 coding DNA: TGTGCCAGCAGCGTCGCCAGCGGGAGTGGAGGTGAAAAACTGTTTTTT.

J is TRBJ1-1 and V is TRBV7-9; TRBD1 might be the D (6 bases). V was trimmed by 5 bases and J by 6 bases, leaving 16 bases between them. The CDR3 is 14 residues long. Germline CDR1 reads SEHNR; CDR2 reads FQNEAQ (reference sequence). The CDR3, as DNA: TGTGCCAGCAGCATACAGGGTTCAAGCGCTGAAGCTTTCTTT. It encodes CASSIQGSSAEAFF.

This chain's CDR3 is CASSHLNSPLNSPLHF. The CDR3 nucleotides are TGTGCCAGCAGCCATCTGAACAGTCCCCTTAATTCACCCCTCCACTTT. The chain has TRBV7-9 and TRBJ1-6; no clear D gene. CDR1 is SEHNR and CDR2 is FQNEAQ in the germline V gene (reference sequence). This CDR3 region has 16 residues. Trimming left V 5 bases short and J 6 bases short, with 17 bases between.

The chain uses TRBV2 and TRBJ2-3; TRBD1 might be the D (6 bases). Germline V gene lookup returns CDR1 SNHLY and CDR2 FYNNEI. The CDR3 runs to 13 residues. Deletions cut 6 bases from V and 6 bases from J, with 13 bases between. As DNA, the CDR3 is TGTGCCAGCAGCGCCAGGGGCAGGGATACGCAGTATTTT. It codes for CASSARGRDTQYF.

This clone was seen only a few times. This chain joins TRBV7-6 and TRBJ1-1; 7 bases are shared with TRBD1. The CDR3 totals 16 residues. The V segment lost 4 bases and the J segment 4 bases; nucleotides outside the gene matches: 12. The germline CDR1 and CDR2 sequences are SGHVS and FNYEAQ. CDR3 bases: TGTGCCAGCAGCTATCAAACAGGGACAGTCACCACTGAAGCTTTCTTT. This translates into CASSYQTGTVTTEAFF.

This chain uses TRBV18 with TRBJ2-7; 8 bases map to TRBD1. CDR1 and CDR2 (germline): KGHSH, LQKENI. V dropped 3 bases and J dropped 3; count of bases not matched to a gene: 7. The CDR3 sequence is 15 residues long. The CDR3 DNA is TGTGCCAGCTCACCCCCCGGACAGGGAAACTACGAGCAGTACTTC. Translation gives CASSPPGQGNYEQYF.

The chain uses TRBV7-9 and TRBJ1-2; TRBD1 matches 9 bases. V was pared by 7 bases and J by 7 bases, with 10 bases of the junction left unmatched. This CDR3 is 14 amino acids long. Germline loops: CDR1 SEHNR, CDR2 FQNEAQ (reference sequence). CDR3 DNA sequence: TGTGCCAGCAACCGGGACAGGGTCTTGGCTGGCTACACCTTC. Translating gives CASNRDRVLAGYTF. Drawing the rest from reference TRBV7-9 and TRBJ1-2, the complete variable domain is DTGVSQNPRHKITKRGQNVTFRCDPISEHNRLYWYRQTLGQGPEFLTYFQNEAQLEKSRLLSDRFSAERPKGSFSTLEIQRTEQGDSAMYLCASNRDRVLAGYTFGSGTRLTVV.

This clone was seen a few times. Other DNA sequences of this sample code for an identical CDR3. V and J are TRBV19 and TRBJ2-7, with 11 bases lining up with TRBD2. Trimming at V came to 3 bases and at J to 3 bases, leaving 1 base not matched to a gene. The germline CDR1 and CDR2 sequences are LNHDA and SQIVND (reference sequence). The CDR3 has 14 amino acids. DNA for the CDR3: TGTGCCAGTAGTATGACTAGCGGGATCTACGAGCAGTACTTC. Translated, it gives CASSMTSGIYEQYF.

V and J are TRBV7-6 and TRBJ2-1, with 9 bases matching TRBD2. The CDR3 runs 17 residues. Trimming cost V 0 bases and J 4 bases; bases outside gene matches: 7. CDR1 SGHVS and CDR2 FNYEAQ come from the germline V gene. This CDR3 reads CASSLASLAGPYNEQFF. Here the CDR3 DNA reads TGTGCCAGCAGCTTAGCTTCTCTAGCGGGACCATACAATGAGCAGTTCTTC.

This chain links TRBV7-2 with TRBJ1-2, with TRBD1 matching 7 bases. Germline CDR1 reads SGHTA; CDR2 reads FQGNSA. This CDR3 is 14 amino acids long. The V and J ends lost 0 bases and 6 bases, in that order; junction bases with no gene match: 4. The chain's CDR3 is CASSLAGDSHGYTF. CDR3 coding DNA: TGTGCCAGCAGCTTAGCGGGGGACAGCCATGGCTACACCTTC.

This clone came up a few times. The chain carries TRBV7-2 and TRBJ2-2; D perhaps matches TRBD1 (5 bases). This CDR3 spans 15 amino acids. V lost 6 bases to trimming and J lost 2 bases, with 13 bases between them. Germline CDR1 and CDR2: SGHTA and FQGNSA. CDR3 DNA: TGTGCCAGCAGGTTGACAGCCACTAACACCGGGGAGCTGTTTTTT. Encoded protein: CASRLTATNTGELFF.

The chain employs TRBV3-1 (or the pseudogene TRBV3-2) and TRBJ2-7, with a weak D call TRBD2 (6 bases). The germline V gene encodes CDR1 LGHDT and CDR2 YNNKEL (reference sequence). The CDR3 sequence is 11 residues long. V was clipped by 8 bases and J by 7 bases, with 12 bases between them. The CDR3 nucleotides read TGTGCCAGCGGAGGAGGGCGTGAGCAGTACTTC. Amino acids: CASGGGREQYF.

The CDR3 sequence: CASSYWPDRGPYSNQPQHF. The CDR3 region has the DNA TGTGCCAGCAGTTACTGGCCGGACAGGGGACCTTATAGCAATCAGCCCCAGCATTTT. This rearrangement joins TRBV6-2 or TRBV6-3 to TRBJ1-5; 9 nucleotides line up with TRBD1. The CDR3 is made up of 19 amino acids. J gave up 0 bases and V 1 base, and 10 bases lay outside the gene matches. CDR1 and CDR2 (germline): MNHEY, SVGEGT.

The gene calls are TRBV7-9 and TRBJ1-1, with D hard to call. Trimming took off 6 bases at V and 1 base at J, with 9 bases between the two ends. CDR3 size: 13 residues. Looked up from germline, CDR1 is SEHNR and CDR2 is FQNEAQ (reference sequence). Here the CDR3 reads CASRLEGNTEAFF. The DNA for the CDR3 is TGTGCCAGCAGGCTGGAGGGGAACACTGAAGCTTTCTTT.

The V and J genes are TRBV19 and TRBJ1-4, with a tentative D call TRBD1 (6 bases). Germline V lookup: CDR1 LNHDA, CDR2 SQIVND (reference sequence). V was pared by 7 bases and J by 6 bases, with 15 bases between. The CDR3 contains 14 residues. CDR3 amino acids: CASTVVKGDEKLFF. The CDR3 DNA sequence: TGTGCCAGTACTGTCGTGAAGGGGGATGAAAAACTGTTTTTT. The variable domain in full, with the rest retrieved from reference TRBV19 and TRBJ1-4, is DGGITQSPKYLFRKEGQNVTLSCEQNLNHDAMYWYRQDPGQGLRLIYYSQIVNDFQKGDIAEGYSVSREKKESFPLTVTSAQKNPTAFYLCASTVVKGDEKLFFGSGTQLSVL.

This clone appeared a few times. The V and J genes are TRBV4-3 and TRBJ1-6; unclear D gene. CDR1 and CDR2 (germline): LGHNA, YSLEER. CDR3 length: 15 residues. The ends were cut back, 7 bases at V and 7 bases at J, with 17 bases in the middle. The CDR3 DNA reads TGCGCCAGCACAGAACGGGTACTAGGAAATTCACCCCTCCACTTT. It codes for CASTERVLGNSPLHF.

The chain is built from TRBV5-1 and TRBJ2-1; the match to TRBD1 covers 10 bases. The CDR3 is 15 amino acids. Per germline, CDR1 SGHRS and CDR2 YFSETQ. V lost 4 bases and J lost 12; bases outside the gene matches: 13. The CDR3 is CASSGPGQGTGGQFF. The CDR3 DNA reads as TGCGCCAGCAGCGGACCGGGACAGGGGACTGGGGGGCAGTTCTTC.

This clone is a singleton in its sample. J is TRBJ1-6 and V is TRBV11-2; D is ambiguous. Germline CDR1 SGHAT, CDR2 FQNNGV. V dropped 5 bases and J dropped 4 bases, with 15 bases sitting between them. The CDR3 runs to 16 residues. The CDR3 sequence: CASSRRPGVYNSPLHF. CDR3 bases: TGTGCCAGCAGCCGGCGCCCCGGGGTGTATAATTCACCCCTCCACTTT.